The 4 T cell receptor beta chains presented below share a single source sample, sequenced in a study of T cell repertoires in cytomegalovirus infection. A single record per CDR3 protein comes from TCRdb applying MiXCR to the reads. The sample lists approximately 270,000 distinct CDR3 sequences, approximately 22% seen once, with about 21% in the top ten. These receptors are not linked to any known antigen. The specimen was cultured PBMCs, collected from culture after CMV antigen stimulation. The origin of the receptors is a human donor in good health (CMV status not recorded). Some clones in this sample may be carry-over from other donors' samples.

The V gene is TRBV5-6, the J gene TRBJ2-1, with TRBD2 identical over 12 bases. The germline CDR1 and CDR2 sequences are SGHDT and YYEEEE. This CDR3 contains 15 residues. Trimming removed 4 bases from V and 7 bases from J; junction bases left unmatched: 6. This CDR3 is CASSILAGGRNEQFF. The CDR3 coding sequence is TGTGCCAGCAGCATCCTAGCGGGAGGGCGGAATGAGCAGTTCTTC.

This clonotype was observed many times. CDR3 residues: CASSPVDTYSGNTIYF. The DNA of the CDR3 is TGTGCCAGCTCACCAGTCGACACCTACTCTGGAAACACCATATATTTT. The rearrangement links TRBV18 to TRBJ1-3; D gene unclear. Germline V gene lookup returns CDR1 KGHSH and CDR2 LQKENI. The CDR3 spans 16 residues. The germline V and J ends were trimmed by 2 bases and 0 bases, with 11 bases remaining between them.

This clonotype appeared many times. V usage is TRBV7-2 and J usage is TRBJ2-3; TRBD2 matches 12 bases. The V gene's germline CDR1 is SGHTA and CDR2 FQGNSA. J gave up 8 bases and V 3 bases, and 9 bases lay outside the gene matches. CDR3 length equals 16 residues. CDR3 DNA sequence: TGTGCCAGCAGCTTTCGGACTAGCGGGATGGGGGCTACGCAGTATTTT. It codes for CASSFRTSGMGATQYF.

This clonotype came up a few times. The chain links TRBV6-1 to TRBJ2-1; TRBD1 might be the D (5 bases). This CDR3 is built from 13 residues. Looked up from germline, CDR1 is MNHNS and CDR2 is SASEGT. V lost 6 bases to trimming and J lost 6 bases, with 12 bases between them. This CDR3 reads CASSRTQGNEQFF. DNA for the CDR3: TGTGCCAGCAGCAGAACCCAGGGCAATGAGCAGTTCTTC.